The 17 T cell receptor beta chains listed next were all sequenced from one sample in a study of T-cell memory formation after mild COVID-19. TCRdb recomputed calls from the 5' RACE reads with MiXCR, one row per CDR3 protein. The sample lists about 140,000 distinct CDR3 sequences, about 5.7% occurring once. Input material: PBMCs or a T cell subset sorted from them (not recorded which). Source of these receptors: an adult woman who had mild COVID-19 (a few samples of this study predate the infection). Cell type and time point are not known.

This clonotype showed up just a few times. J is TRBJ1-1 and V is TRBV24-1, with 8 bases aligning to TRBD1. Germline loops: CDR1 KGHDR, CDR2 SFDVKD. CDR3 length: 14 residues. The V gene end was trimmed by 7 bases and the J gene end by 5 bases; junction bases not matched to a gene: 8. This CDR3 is CATSPGQGLTEAFF. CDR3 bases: TGTGCCACCAGCCCTGGACAGGGATTGACTGAAGCTTTCTTT.

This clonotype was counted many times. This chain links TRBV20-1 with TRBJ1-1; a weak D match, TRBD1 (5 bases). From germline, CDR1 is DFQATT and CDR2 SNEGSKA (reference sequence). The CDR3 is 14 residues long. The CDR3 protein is CRALRGGMNTEAFF. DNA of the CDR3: TGCAGAGCCCTTAGGGGCGGAATGAACACTGAAGCTTTCTTT.

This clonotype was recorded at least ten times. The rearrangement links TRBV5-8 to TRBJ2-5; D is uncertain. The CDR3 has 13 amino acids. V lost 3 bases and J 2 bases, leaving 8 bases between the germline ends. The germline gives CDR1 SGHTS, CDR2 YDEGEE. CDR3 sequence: CASSWIRQETQYF. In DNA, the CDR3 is TGTGCCAGCAGCTGGATTCGACAAGAGACCCAGTACTTC.

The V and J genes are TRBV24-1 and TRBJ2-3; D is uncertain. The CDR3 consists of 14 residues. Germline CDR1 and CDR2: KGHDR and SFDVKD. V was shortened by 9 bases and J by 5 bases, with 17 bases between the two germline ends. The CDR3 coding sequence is TGTGCCACCGGATCGGGTTGGACCGTAGATACGCAGTATTTT. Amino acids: CATGSGWTVDTQYF.

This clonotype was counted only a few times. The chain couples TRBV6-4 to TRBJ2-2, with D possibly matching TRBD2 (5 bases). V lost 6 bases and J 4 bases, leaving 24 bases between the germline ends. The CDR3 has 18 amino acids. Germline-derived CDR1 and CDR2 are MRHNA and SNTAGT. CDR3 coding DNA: TGTGCCAGCAGAAGAAGGCCGCTTGGCTTGGCGGGCACCGGGGAGCTGTTTTTT. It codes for CASRRRPLGLAGTGELFF.

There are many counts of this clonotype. The CDR3 here is CASPVNYDYEQYF. DNA for the CDR3: TGCGCCAGTCCGGTCAACTACGATTACGAGCAGTACTTC. The chain is built from TRBV5-1 and TRBJ2-7; D is unclear. Per the germline V gene, CDR1 is SGHRS and CDR2 is YFSETQ. The germline V and J ends were trimmed by 8 bases and 4 bases, with 16 bases remaining between them. The CDR3 has 13 residues.

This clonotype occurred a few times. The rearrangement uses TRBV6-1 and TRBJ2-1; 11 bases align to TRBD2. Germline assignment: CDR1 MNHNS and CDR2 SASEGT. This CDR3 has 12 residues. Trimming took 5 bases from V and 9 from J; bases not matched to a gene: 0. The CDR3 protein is CASSLAGGEQFF. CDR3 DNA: TGTGCCAGCAGTCTAGCGGGAGGTGAGCAGTTCTTC.

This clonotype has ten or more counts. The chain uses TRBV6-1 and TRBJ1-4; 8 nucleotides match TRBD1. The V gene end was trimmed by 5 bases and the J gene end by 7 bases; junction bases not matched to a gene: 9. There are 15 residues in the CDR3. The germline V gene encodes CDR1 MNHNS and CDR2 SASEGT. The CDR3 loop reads CASSPGQAFGEKLFF. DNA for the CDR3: TGTGCCAGCAGTCCGGGACAGGCGTTTGGTGAAAAACTGTTTTTT.

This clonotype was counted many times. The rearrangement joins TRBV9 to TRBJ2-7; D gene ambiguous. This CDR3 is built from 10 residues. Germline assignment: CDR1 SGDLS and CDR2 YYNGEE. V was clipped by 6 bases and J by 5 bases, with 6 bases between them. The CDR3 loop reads CASTSHEQYF. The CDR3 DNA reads TGTGCCAGCACGAGCCACGAGCAGTACTTC.

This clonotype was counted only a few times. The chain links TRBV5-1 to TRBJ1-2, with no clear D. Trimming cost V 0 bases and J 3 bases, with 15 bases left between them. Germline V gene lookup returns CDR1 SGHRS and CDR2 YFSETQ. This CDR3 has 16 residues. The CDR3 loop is CASSLVIGWRDYGYTF. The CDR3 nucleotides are TGCGCCAGCAGCTTGGTAATAGGGTGGCGAGACTATGGCTACACCTTC.

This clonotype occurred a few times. The DNA of the CDR3 is TGTGCCAGCAGCGCGGGACAGGGCTCCAATGAGCAGTTCTTC. Translating it yields CASSAGQGSNEQFF. The chain is built from TRBV5-4 and TRBJ2-1, with 9 bases identical to TRBD1. This CDR3 is 14 amino acids long. With 4 bases clipped from V and 6 bases from J, the junction kept 5 bases outside the gene matches. Per germline, CDR1 SGHNT and CDR2 YYREEE (reference sequence).

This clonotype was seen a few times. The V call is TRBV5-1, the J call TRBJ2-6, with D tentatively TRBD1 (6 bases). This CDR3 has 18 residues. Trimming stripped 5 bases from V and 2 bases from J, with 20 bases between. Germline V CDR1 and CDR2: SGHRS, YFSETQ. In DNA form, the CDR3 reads TGCGCCAGCAGTAGGGGTGAGACAGGCGCTGCTGGGGCCAACGTCCTGACTTTC. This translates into CASSRGETGAAGANVLTF.

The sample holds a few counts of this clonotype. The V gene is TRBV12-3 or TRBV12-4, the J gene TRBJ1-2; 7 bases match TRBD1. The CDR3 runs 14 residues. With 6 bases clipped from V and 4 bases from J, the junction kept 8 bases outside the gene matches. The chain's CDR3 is CASRRDSNAYGYTF. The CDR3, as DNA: TGTGCCAGCAGACGGGACAGCAATGCCTATGGCTACACCTTC.

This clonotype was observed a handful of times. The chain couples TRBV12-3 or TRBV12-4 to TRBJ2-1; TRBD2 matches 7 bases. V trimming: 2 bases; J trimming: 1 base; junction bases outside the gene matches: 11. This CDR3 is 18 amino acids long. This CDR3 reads CASSLRGSGRLSYNEQFF. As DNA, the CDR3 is TGTGCCAGCAGTTTAAGAGGTAGCGGGCGTTTATCCTACAATGAGCAGTTCTTC.

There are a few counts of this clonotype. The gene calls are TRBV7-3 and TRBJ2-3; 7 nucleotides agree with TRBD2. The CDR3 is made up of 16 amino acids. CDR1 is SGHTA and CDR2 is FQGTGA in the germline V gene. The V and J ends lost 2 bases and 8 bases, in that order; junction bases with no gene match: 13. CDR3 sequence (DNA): TGTGCCAGCAGCTTAGCCCAGACTGGACCGGGGGGTACGCAGTATTTT. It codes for CASSLAQTGPGGTQYF.

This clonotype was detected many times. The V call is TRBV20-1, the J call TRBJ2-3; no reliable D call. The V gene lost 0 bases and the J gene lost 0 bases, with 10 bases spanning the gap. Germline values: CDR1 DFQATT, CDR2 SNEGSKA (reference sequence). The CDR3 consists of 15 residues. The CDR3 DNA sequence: TGCAGTGCTAGAGATCCCGGGCACAGCACAGATACGCAGTATTTT. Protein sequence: CSARDPGHSTDTQYF.

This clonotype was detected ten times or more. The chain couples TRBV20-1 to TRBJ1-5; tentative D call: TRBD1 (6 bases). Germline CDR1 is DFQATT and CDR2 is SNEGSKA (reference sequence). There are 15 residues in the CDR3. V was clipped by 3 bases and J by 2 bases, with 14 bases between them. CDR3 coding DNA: TGCAGTGCTAGGACAGGCGGGATTGGCAATCAGCCCCAGCATTTT. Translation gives CSARTGGIGNQPQHF.